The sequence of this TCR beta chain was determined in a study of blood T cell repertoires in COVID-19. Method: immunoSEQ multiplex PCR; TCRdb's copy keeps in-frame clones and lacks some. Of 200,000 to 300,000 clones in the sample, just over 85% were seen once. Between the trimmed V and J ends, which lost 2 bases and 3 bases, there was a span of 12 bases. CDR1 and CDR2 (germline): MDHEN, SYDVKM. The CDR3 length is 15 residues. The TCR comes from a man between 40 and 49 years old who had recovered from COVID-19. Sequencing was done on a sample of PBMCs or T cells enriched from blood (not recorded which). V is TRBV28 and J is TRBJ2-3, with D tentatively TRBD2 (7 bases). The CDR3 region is CASSLAGARTDTQYF. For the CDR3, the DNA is TGTGCCAGCAGTTTAGCGGGGGCGAGGACAGATACGCAGTATTTT. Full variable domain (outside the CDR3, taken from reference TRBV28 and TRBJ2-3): DVKVTQSSRYLVKRTGEKVFLECVQDMDHENMFWYRQDPGLGLRLIYFSYDVKMKEKGDIPEGYSVSREKKERFSLILESASTNQTSMYLCASSLAGARTDTQYFGPGTRLTVL.